This T cell receptor beta chain was sequenced for a study of T-cell reconstitution after alpha-beta-depleted transplantation in children (dated by TCRdb to about 2016). About the investigation overall: Using TCR repertoire profiling, the study quantitatively followed how T-cell immune reconstitution unfolded in children after TCRalphabeta/CD19-depleted allogeneic hematopoietic cell transplantation.

The method behind the library was PCR. The data were produced on an Illumina HiSeq 2500. TCR libraries were prepared with molecular barcoding, using unique molecular identifiers to normalize TCRbeta repertoire quantification. The public reads were run again by TCRdb, first through fastp at Q25 and then through MiXCR, and only productive beta chains were kept. Entries that share a CDR3 protein sequence are merged under the most common genes and DNA. Recorded for this sample are 500,000 or so distinct CDR3 sequences; about 31% of them occurred a single time. Together, the top ten hold approximately 2.3% of the sample. The sample holds a few counts of this clonotype. Its antigen is not yet known. No base quality values were provided; no much bigger clone lies one nucleotide off. The trim is 6 bases for V and 4 bases for J, with a gap of 8 bases between the germline ends. Via the germline V gene, CDR1 is SGHVS and CDR2 FNYEAQ. From the cysteine up to the phenylalanine, the CDR3 has a length of 12 residues. Here the CDR3 DNA is all that survives: 36 bases in frame from base 1.

In this chain, TRBV7-6 is recombined with TRBJ2-3, with TRBD1 tentatively as D gene (5 bases match). The source material was PBMCs from the stem cell graft donor, sampled from the stem cell graft. The receptor was derived from a human donor who donated a stem cell graft to a child with aplastic anemia. DNA sequence: TGTGCCAGCAGTCGCAGGGCAGATACGCAGTATTTT. This translates into CASSRRADTQYF. The reference TRBV7-6 and TRBJ2-3 proteins fill in what lies around the CDR3, so the full variable domain reads GAGVSQSPRYKVTKRGQDVALRCDPISGHVSLYWYRQALGQGPEFLTYFNYEAQQDKSGLPNDRFSAERPEGSISTLTIQRTEQRDSAMYRCASSRRADTQYFGPGTRLTVL.